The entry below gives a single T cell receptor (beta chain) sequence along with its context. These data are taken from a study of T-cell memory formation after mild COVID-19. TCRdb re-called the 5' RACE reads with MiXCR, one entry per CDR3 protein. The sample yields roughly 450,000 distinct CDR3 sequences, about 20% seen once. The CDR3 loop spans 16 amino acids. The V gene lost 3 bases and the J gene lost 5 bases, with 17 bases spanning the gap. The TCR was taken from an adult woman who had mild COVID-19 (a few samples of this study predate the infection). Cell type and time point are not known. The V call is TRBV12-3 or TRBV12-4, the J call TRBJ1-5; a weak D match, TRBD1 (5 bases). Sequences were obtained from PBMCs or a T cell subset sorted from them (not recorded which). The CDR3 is CASSFDGWGDDQPQHF. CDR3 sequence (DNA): TGTGCCAGCAGTTTCGATGGTTGGGGGGATGATCAGCCCCAGCATTTT.